The 12 T cell receptor beta chains presented below share a single source sample, sequenced in a study of early T cells in non-severe SARS-CoV-2 infection. TCRdb recomputed calls from the 5' RACE reads with MiXCR, one row per CDR3 protein. The profile shows around 52,000 distinct CDR3 sequences, approximately 12% of them singletons. The sequencing input was whole blood. The receptor set was obtained from an adult who was a healthcare worker with PCR-confirmed SARS-CoV-2 infection or an uninfected control (not recorded which).

There are many counts of this clonotype. The genes are TRBV6-1 and TRBJ2-7, with 10 bases lining up with TRBD1. Germline CDR1 and CDR2: MNHNS and SASEGT. Trimming at V came to 6 bases and at J to 6 bases, leaving 11 bases not matched to a gene. This CDR3 contains 15 residues. CDR3 amino acids: CASSHRDRGNVEQYF. For the CDR3, the DNA is TGTGCCAGCAGCCACCGGGACAGGGGAAATGTCGAGCAGTACTTC.

The chain combines TRBV5-1 with TRBJ2-3, with 9 bases lining up with TRBD2. CDR1 is SGHRS, CDR2 YFSETQ, per germline. J was trimmed by 5 bases and V by 2 bases; bases with no gene match: 6. The CDR3 consists of 15 residues. The CDR3 sequence: CASSLVAGVVDTQYF. DNA for the CDR3: TGCGCCAGCAGCTTAGTAGCGGGAGTCGTAGATACGCAGTATTTT. Variable domain in full (rest from reference TRBV5-1 and TRBJ2-3): KAGVTQTPRYLIKTRGQQVTLSCSPISGHRSVSWYQQTPGQGLQFLFEYFSETQRNKGNFPGRFSGRQFSNSRSEMNVSTLELGDSALYLCASSLVAGVVDTQYFGPGTRLTVL.

This clonotype was found many times. This chain links TRBV19 with TRBJ1-2; possibly TRBD1 for D (5 bases). Germline V gene data show CDR1 as LNHDA and CDR2 as SQIVND (reference sequence). With 5 bases removed from V and 4 bases from J, the gap between germline ends came to 11 bases. This CDR3 comprises 13 residues. The CDR3 protein is CASSQKGSYGYTF. The CDR3 DNA sequence: TGTGCCAGTAGTCAGAAGGGGAGCTATGGCTACACCTTC.

This clonotype was recorded a few times. V and J are TRBV3-1 and TRBJ2-1; 12 nucleotides agree with TRBD2. Per germline, CDR1 LGHDT and CDR2 YNNKEL (reference sequence). The CDR3 contains 16 residues. The V and J ends lost 3 bases and 12 bases, in that order; junction bases with no gene match: 12. Here the CDR3 DNA reads TGTGCCAGCAGCCATCTAGCGGGGGGGCCCTCAGTCGGGCAGTTCTTC. Residues: CASSHLAGGPSVGQFF.

Of note for this clonotype: A much bigger clone sits one base away, suggesting this may be a read error. V gene TRBV30 combines with J gene TRBJ2-7, with 7 bases fitting TRBD2. This CDR3 comprises 11 residues. V gave up 2 bases and J gave up 6 bases; unmatched junction bases: 1. Per the germline V gene, CDR1 is GTSNPN and CDR2 is SVGIG (reference sequence). CDR3 amino acids: CAWSWEGEQYF. CDR3 nucleotides: TGTGCCTGGAGTTGGGAGGGCGAGCAGTACTTC.

This clonotype was counted many times. The rearrangement uses TRBV6-4 and TRBJ1-1; D remains unclear. Germline loops: CDR1 MRHNA, CDR2 SNTAGT. V was cut by 4 bases and J by 7 bases, with 25 bases left in between. CDR3 length: 17 amino acids. DNA of the CDR3: TGTGCCAGCAGTGGGGTTTTGGGAGACTCCAAATGGGGTGAAGCTTTCTTT. This codes for CASSGVLGDSKWGEAFF.

This clonotype was seen a few times. V is TRBV9 and J is TRBJ2-1; 12 bases agree with TRBD1. Per germline, CDR1 SGDLS and CDR2 YYNGEE. The J segment lost 7 bases and the V segment lost 4 bases, leaving 9 bases of the junction unmatched. The CDR3 runs to 16 residues. DNA of the CDR3: TGTGCCAGCAGCCCAAAGGGACAGGGGGCGGGGAATGAGCAGTTCTTC. Translated, it gives CASSPKGQGAGNEQFF.

This clonotype has ten or more counts. The chain employs TRBV4-2 and TRBJ2-5; 12 bases agree with TRBD2. With V trimmed by 0 bases and J by 5 bases, 13 bases remained unmatched. The germline CDR1 and CDR2 sequences are LGHNA and YNFKEQ. The CDR3 runs 19 residues. CDR3 residues: CASSQDWLAGGPGKETQYF. CDR3 DNA: TGTGCCAGCAGCCAAGATTGGCTAGCGGGAGGGCCAGGGAAGGAGACCCAGTACTTC.

The chain combines TRBV5-1 with TRBJ2-7; no reliable D call. There are 14 residues in the CDR3. Germline CDR1 SGHRS, CDR2 YFSETQ. V shed 2 bases and J shed 1 base, with 10 bases lying between them. CDR3 in amino acids: CASSFSPLSYEQYF. The CDR3 DNA is TGCGCCAGCAGCTTCTCCCCCTTGTCCTACGAGCAGTACTTC.

This clonotype was picked up many times. This chain links TRBV6-6 with TRBJ2-1, with D unclear. The germline V gene has CDR1 MNHNY and CDR2 SVGAGI (reference sequence). With 5 bases removed from V and 7 bases from J, the gap between germline ends came to 3 bases. This CDR3 spans 10 amino acids. Here the CDR3 DNA reads TGTGCCAGCAGTCGGAATGAGCAGTTCTTC. Translating gives CASSRNEQFF.

This clonotype was recorded many times. The chain carries TRBV30 and TRBJ2-2; D may be TRBD2 (6 bases). The V gene lost 2 bases and the J gene lost 6 bases, with 19 bases spanning the gap. This CDR3 contains 16 residues. Looked up from germline, CDR1 is GTSNPN and CDR2 is SVGIG (reference sequence). The DNA for the CDR3 is TGTGCCTGGAGTAACTGGAGACTAGTAAGGGCCGGGGAGCTGTTTTTT. Its protein product is CAWSNWRLVRAGELFF.

Only a few counts were recorded for this clonotype. The chain recombines TRBV10-3 with TRBJ1-5; D might be TRBD1 (6 bases). V was clipped by 7 bases and J by 1 base, with 11 bases between them. The CDR3 contains 14 residues. From germline, CDR1 is ENHRY and CDR2 SYGVKD. The CDR3 nucleotides are TGTGCCATCAAAGAGGGGGGAAGCAATCAGCCCCAGCATTTT. It translates to CAIKEGGSNQPQHF.